Listed below are T cell receptor beta chains from one sample, sequenced in a study of shared clonotypes between healthy human individuals. The protocol was immunoSEQ multiplex PCR, while the TCRdb copy is restricted to in-frame clones and leaves out a portion. The table shows around 2,000,000 clones, with roughly 94% occurring only once. The sequenced sample was naive CD8+ T cells sorted from blood. These receptors were taken from a young man in good health. Both conserved end residues are part of each CDR3. A D gene is named only where the DNA matches it firmly. Size tells how often a clone was seen (once, few, many) or the class of an expanded clone, and some rows leave it out.

J	D	size	V	DNA	CDR3
TRBJ1-2	NA	NA	TRBV6-1	TGTGCCAGCAGTGACGCCAGAGGGTTCTTTAGGCGCCAGTTC	CASSDARGFFRRQF
TRBJ2-5	TRBD1	NA	TRBV11-2	TGTGCCAGCAGCTCAACAGGGGACGTCGGACAAGAGACCCAGTACTTC	CASSSTGDVGQETQYF
TRBJ2-7	NA	NA	TRBV2	TGTGCCAGCAGTGAAGCTGGGGTTCCAGGCGAGCAGTACTTC	CASSEAGVPGEQYF
TRBJ2-5	TRBD2	NA	TRBV29-1	TGCAGCGTTCTAAGGGAGGGACTAGCGGTTGAGACCCAGTACTTC	CSVLREGLAVETQYF
TRBJ2-7	TRBD1	NA	TRBV28	TGTGCCAGCAGTTTGGGACAGTTGAGTTACGAGCAGTACTTC	CASSLGQLSYEQYF
TRBJ2-2	NA	NA	TRBV9	TGTGCCAGCAGCGTAGTAGGTTTATCGGACACCGGGGAGCTGTTTTTT	CASSVVGLSDTGELFF
TRBJ2-2	TRBD1	once	TRBV28	TGTGCCAGCAGTCCCCGGGGCAGGGGGCACACCGGGGAGCTGTTTTTT	CASSPRGRGHTGELFF
TRBJ1-5	NA	NA	TRBV6-1	TGTGCCAGCAGTGAACCGTTGGATCAGCCCCAGCATTTT	CASSEPLDQPQHF
TRBJ1-2	NA	NA	TRBV30	TGTGCCTGGAGTGTTATGGAACATAACTATGGCTACACCTTC	CAWSVMEHNYGYTF
TRBJ1-6	NA	NA	TRBV7-6	TGTGCCAGCAGCTTAGAGGGGGGGGGTAAGTCACCCCTCCACTTT	CASSLEGGGKSPLHF
TRBJ2-7	NA	NA	TRBV25-1	TGTGCCAGCAACCCCATCGGGGGCTCCTACGAGCAGTACTTC	CASNPIGGSYEQYF
TRBJ2-3	NA	once	TRBV4-3	TGCGCCAGCAGCCATGGTACGGGCACGCAGTATTTT	CASSHGTGTQYF
TRBJ2-1	NA	NA	TRBV11-3	TGTGCCAGCAGCCCAGGGGGGTTCAATGAGCAGTTCTTC	CASSPGGFNEQFF
TRBJ2-7	NA	NA	TRBV11-2	TGTGCCAGCAGCCACACCTACGAGCAGTACTTC	CASSHTYEQYF
TRBJ1-4	TRBD1	NA	TRBV27	TGTGCCAGCAGTTACAGGGGAAACGGTGAAAAACTGTTTTTT	CASSYRGNGEKLFF
TRBJ1-2	TRBD1	NA	TRBV7-9	TGTGCCAGCAGCCCCGGGACAGGGGGTTTCTATGGCTACACCTTC	CASSPGTGGFYGYTF
TRBJ1-1	TRBD1	NA	TRBV7-2	TGTGCCAGCAGCCGGTACAGGGGCATGAACACTGAAGCTTTCTTT	CASSRYRGMNTEAFF
TRBJ2-1	TRBD2	NA	TRBV11-2	TGTGCCAGCAGCCCAGGTGTGGGGAGGGCCAATGAGCAGTTCTTC	CASSPGVGRANEQFF
TRBJ2-7	NA	once	TRBV6-1	TGTGCCAGCAGTGCGTTCCTAATGTACGAGCAGTACTTC	CASSAFLMYEQYF
TRBJ2-7	NA	NA	TRBV9	TGTGCCAGCAGCGTATTTGGGGACCCCTACGAGCAGTACTTC	CASSVFGDPYEQYF
TRBJ2-7	TRBD1	NA	TRBV5-8	TGTGCCAGCAGCACCGGGACAGGGGGAAAAATCTACGAGCAGTACTTC	CASSTGTGGKIYEQYF
TRBJ2-4	TRBD2	NA	TRBV7-2	TGTGCCAGCAGCCCAACGACTAGCGGGAGATTGAACATTCAGTACTTC	CASSPTTSGRLNIQYF
TRBJ2-7	NA	NA	TRBV19	TGTGCCACCCTTGATTGGATGAATGACGAGCAGTACTTC	CATLDWMNDEQYF
TRBJ2-5	TRBD2	NA	TRBV30	TGTGCCTGGGGCCCGAGCGGGAGCATACAAGAGACCCAGTACTTC	CAWGPSGSIQETQYF
TRBJ1-2	NA	NA	TRBV7-9	TGTGCCAGCAGCTTAGTGGGGTCGATAGACTATGGCTACACCTTC	CASSLVGSIDYGYTF
TRBJ1-2	NA	once	TRBV7-9	TGTGCCAGCAGCTTAGACGGGTCGGGCTACACCTTC	CASSLDGSGYTF
TRBJ2-1	TRBD2	NA	TRBV7-2	TGTGCCAGCAGCTCTAGCGGGAACCAGGGTCATGAGCAGTTCTTC	CASSSSGNQGHEQFF
TRBJ2-7	NA	NA	TRBV19	TGTGCCAGTAGGCAGACAGGAGGGGCCTACGAGCAGTACTTC	CASRQTGGAYEQYF
TRBJ2-7	TRBD1	NA	TRBV4-2	TGTGCCAGCAGCCAAGAACAGGGGGACTACGAGCAGTACTTC	CASSQEQGDYEQYF
TRBJ2-7	NA	NA	TRBV5-1	TGCGCCAGCAGCTTGGCCGGCCACTCCTACGAGCAGTACTTC	CASSLAGHSYEQYF
TRBJ2-3	NA	NA	TRBV29-1	TGCAGCGTTTACAGGACCACAGATACGCAGTATTTT	CSVYRTTDTQYF
TRBJ2-1	NA	few	TRBV4-3	TGCGCCAGCAGCCAAGATCGGGGGCGGGGGTACAATGAGCAGTTCTTC	CASSQDRGRGYNEQFF
TRBJ2-7	TRBD1	once	TRBV7-6	TGTGCCAGCAGCTCGAGAGACCCGGAGCCGGGACAGGGTGTACACGAGCAGTACTTC	CASSSRDPEPGQGVHEQYF
TRBJ2-3	NA	NA	TRBV29-1	TGCAGCGTGAAGGGACCGGTCACAGATACGCAGTATTTT	CSVKGPVTDTQYF
TRBJ1-2	TRBD1	NA	TRBV27	TGTGCCAGCAGTCTCGGGACAGGGGGGTCCTATGGCTACACCTTC	CASSLGTGGSYGYTF
TRBJ2-1	TRBD2	NA	TRBV27	TGTGCCAGCAGCTCCGACCCTAGCGGGACCTACAATGAGCAGTTCTTC	CASSSDPSGTYNEQFF
TRBJ2-7	NA	NA	TRBV5-6	TGTGCCAGCAGCTTGTCGGGGGTAGGGTACGAGCAGTACTTC	CASSLSGVGYEQYF
TRBJ2-7	TRBD2	NA	TRBV27	TGTGCCAGCAGTGAAAGGCCCATTCGGGGACTAATCGACGAGCAGTACTTC	CASSERPIRGLIDEQYF
TRBJ2-1	NA	NA	TRBV4-2	TGTGCCAGCAGCCAAGAGGAGGCCTTCTACAATGAGCAGTTCTTC	CASSQEEAFYNEQFF
TRBJ2-7	NA	NA	TRBV7-6	TGTGCCAGCAGCCCCCTCGGGCAGGGCTACGAGCAGTACTTC	CASSPLGQGYEQYF
TRBJ2-5	NA	NA	TRBV7-9	TGTGCCAGCAGCTTATCTTTGGGGGAGACCCAGTACTTC	CASSLSLGETQYF
TRBJ2-5	TRBD2	NA	TRBV27	TGTGCCAGCAGGACTAGCGGGGTTCTGGAGACCCAGTACTTC	CASRTSGVLETQYF
TRBJ1-1	NA	NA	TRBV5-8	TGTGCCAGCACCCCCGAGCGGGGCAGCTTGAACACTGAAGCTTTCTTT	CASTPERGSLNTEAFF
TRBJ1-2	TRBD1	NA	TRBV5-4	TGTGCCAGCAGCTTGGGGACAGGGCCTAACTATGGCTACACCTTC	CASSLGTGPNYGYTF
TRBJ2-3	NA	NA	TRBV27	TGTGCCAGCAGTTTGGACAGATCCTGGGGGGATACGCAGTATTTT	CASSLDRSWGDTQYF
TRBJ2-7	TRBD1	NA	TRBV6-5	TGTGCCAGCAGTTACCGGACAGGTGACTACGAGCAGTACTTC	CASSYRTGDYEQYF
TRBJ2-7	TRBD2	once	TRBV4-2	TGTGCCAGCAGCCAAGGGACTAGCGGTCCCTACGAGCAGTACTTC	CASSQGTSGPYEQYF
TRBJ2-3	NA	NA	TRBV7-9	TGTGCCAGCAGCTCAGACGGAGAGAAGACTAGTAGCCCAGATACGCAGTATTTT	CASSSDGEKTSSPDTQYF
TRBJ2-7	NA	NA	TRBV14	TGTGCCAGCAGCGGGGCCTACGAGCAGTACTTC	CASSGAYEQYF
TRBJ2-7	NA	NA	TRBV19	TGTGCCAGTAGTCGTCACACTAGGGCCGACGAGCAGTACTTC	CASSRHTRADEQYF
TRBJ1-2	NA	NA	TRBV7-9	TGTGCCAGCACCCCTTTTGTGGGAGGGCTCTATGGCTACACCTTC	CASTPFVGGLYGYTF
TRBJ2-3	NA	NA	TRBV19	TGTGCCAGTAGTATCTGGGGGCAGGATACGCAGTATTTT	CASSIWGQDTQYF
TRBJ1-1	NA	NA	TRBV30	TGTGCCTGGAGTGGCTCCACTGAAGCTTTCTTT	CAWSGSTEAFF
TRBJ1-3	TRBD1	NA	TRBV7-8	TGTGCCAGCAGCTTAACGACAGGGGCCGTAATCTCTGGAAACACCATATATTTT	CASSLTTGAVISGNTIYF